The 32 T cell receptor beta chains in this list originate from one sample, sequenced in a study of CD8 T cells in ankylosing spondylitis. General study results and limits: Ankylosing spondylitis blood seemed to carry a telltale TCR beta motif made of several highly homologous variants.

No antigen has been identified for these receptors. TCRdb called the 5' RACE reads again in MiXCR, with one record for every CDR3 protein. The sample records around 770,000 distinct CDR3 sequences, 15% to 20% being singletons. The sample consisted of blood, either unsorted or a sorted T cell fraction (not recorded which). All receptors derive from a male donor with ankylosing spondylitis.

This clonotype has only a few counts. The chain is built from TRBV4-1 and TRBJ2-4; D is perhaps TRBD1 (5 bases). The CDR3 is 14 residues long. CDR1 is MGHRA and CDR2 is YSYEKL in the germline V gene. Deletions cut 0 bases from V and 10 bases from J, with 13 bases between. CDR3 amino acids: CASSQEGVGRIQYF. The DNA of the CDR3 is TGCGCCAGCAGCCAAGAAGGGGTAGGGCGGATTCAGTACTTC.

The sample holds a few counts of this clonotype. The CDR3 loop is CASSPGGTGGLNEDTQYF. As DNA, the CDR3 is TGTGCCAGCAGCCCGGGTGGGACAGGGGGCCTTAATGAAGATACGCAGTATTTT. The chain links TRBV11-2 to TRBJ2-3; 12 bases map to TRBD1. CDR1 is SGHAT, CDR2 FQNNGV, per germline. The CDR3 is 18 amino acids. J gave up 5 bases and V 5 bases, and 14 bases lay outside the gene matches. Based on the CDR3 plus reference TRBV11-2 and TRBJ2-3, the full variable domain is EAGVAQSPRYKIIEKRQSVAFWCNPISGHATLYWYQQILGQGPKLLIQFQNNGVVDDSQLPKDRFSAERLKGVDSTLKIQPAKLEDSAVYLCASSPGGTGGLNEDTQYFGPGTRLTVL.

There are a few counts of this clonotype. The J gene is TRBJ2-2, the V gene TRBV28, with TRBD1 matching 8 bases. The germline V gene encodes CDR1 MDHEN and CDR2 SYDVKM. This CDR3 is built from 15 residues. J gave up 6 bases and V 3 bases, and 6 bases lay outside the gene matches. CDR3 DNA: TGTGCCAGCAGTTTCCAATCGACAGGGGCCGGGGAGCTGTTTTTT. Amino acid sequence: CASSFQSTGAGELFF.

The chain links TRBV4-2 to TRBJ1-1; possible D gene TRBD1, 6 bases. This CDR3 has 13 residues. With 3 bases removed from V and 5 bases from J, the gap between germline ends came to 10 bases. Germline CDR1 is LGHNA and CDR2 is YNFKEQ. The CDR3 sequence is CASSHRTDTEAFF. In DNA form, the CDR3 reads TGTGCCAGCAGCCATAGGACAGATACTGAAGCTTTCTTT.

This clonotype was counted between two and nine times. The chain recombines TRBV27 with TRBJ2-3, with 7 bases fitting TRBD2. CDR1 MNHEY and CDR2 SMNVEV come from the germline V gene (reference sequence). V lost 10 bases and J lost 2; bases outside the gene matches: 15. The CDR3 totals 16 residues. CDR3 sequence: CATQVAGIPSTDTQYF. CDR3 in DNA: TGTGCCACCCAAGTAGCGGGTATCCCCTCCACAGATACGCAGTATTTT.

In this sample, this clonotype turned up a few times. This chain joins TRBV28 and TRBJ2-5; no firm D call. V lost 8 bases, J lost 3 bases, and 13 bases lay in between. The CDR3 has 13 residues. Germline CDR1 reads MDHEN; CDR2 reads SYDVKM. The CDR3 DNA follows: TGTGCCAGCGTCCGGAAGGTGGAAGAGACCCAGTACTTC. Translating gives CASVRKVEETQYF.

The chain carries TRBV12-3 or TRBV12-4 and TRBJ1-5; D gene ambiguous. The V and J ends lost 6 bases and 6 bases respectively, with 15 bases between them. The CDR3 sequence is 14 residues long. As DNA, the CDR3 is TGTGCCAGCAGCCGAGACCTGGTTGGTCAGCCCCAGCATTTT. Its translation is CASSRDLVGQPQHF.

The chain recombines TRBV12-3 or TRBV12-4 with TRBJ2-7, with 8 bases identical to TRBD2. Losses at the gene ends were 2 bases for V and 0 bases for J; bases not matched to a gene: 3. This CDR3 spans 15 amino acids. CDR3 coding DNA: TGTGCCAGCAGTTTAAGGACTAGCAACTCCTACGAGCAGTACTTC. Its translation is CASSLRTSNSYEQYF.

This clonotype was counted only a few times. V is TRBV7-9 and J is TRBJ2-7; TRBD1 might be the D (6 bases). Trimming stripped 6 bases from V and 3 bases from J, with 18 bases between. CDR1 SEHNR and CDR2 FQNEAQ come from the germline V gene (reference sequence). The CDR3 is 15 amino acids. The CDR3 here is CASSRDRDIGYEQYF. CDR3 nucleotides: TGTGCCAGCAGTCGAGATCGGGACATCGGCTACGAGCAGTACTTC.

Only a few counts were recorded for this clonotype. The genes are TRBV5-6 and TRBJ2-5, with 9 nucleotides matching TRBD1. The CDR3 has 15 residues. In germline, CDR1 is SGHDT, CDR2 YYEEEE. J gave up 1 base and V 7 bases, and 8 bases lay outside the gene matches. The CDR3 bases are TGTGCCAGCGGCGACAGGGGGTGGGGCCAAGAGACCCAGTACTTC. Translated, it gives CASGDRGWGQETQYF. Full variable domain (rest looked up from reference TRBV5-6 and TRBJ2-5): DAGVTQSPTHLIKTRGQQVTLRCSPKSGHDTVSWYQQALGQGPQFIFQYYEEEERQRGNFPDRFSGHQFPNYSSELNVNALLLGDSALYLCASGDRGWGQETQYFGPGTRLLVL.

This clonotype occurred once. The CDR3 DNA is TGCAGTGCTAGAGCCGTAGTAAGCAATCAGCCCCAGCATTTT. Amino acids: CSARAVVSNQPQHF. The V call is TRBV20-1, the J call TRBJ1-5; the D is unclear. Between the trimmed V and J ends, which lost 1 base and 1 base, there was a span of 8 bases. The CDR3 extends over 14 amino acids. Looked up from germline, CDR1 is DFQATT and CDR2 is SNEGSKA (reference sequence).

The chain carries TRBV3-1 and TRBJ1-1; D is ambiguous. V was shortened by 1 base and J by 11 bases, with 8 bases between the two germline ends. Germline CDR1 LGHDT, CDR2 YNNKEL (reference sequence). The CDR3 runs 11 residues. The CDR3 here is CASSQGGYAFF. CDR3 in DNA: TGTGCCAGCAGCCAAGGGGGATACGCTTTCTTT.

The chain joins TRBV4-1 to TRBJ1-2; D remains unclear. The CDR3 length is 16 residues. V dropped 1 base and J dropped 0 bases, with 12 bases sitting between them. Looked up from germline, CDR1 is MGHRA and CDR2 is YSYEKL. CDR3 residues: CASSQGTPPANYGYTF. The DNA of the CDR3 is TGCGCCAGCAGCCAAGGGACTCCGCCAGCTAACTATGGCTACACCTTC.

This clonotype was observed at least ten times. The V call is TRBV4-1, the J call TRBJ2-1; possibly TRBD1 or TRBD2 for D (5 bases each). The germline gives CDR1 MGHRA, CDR2 YSYEKL. The CDR3 covers 15 residues. Trimming left V 1 base short and J 4 bases short, with 11 bases between. CDR3 residues: CASSQGGSGYNEQFF. The CDR3 DNA is TGCGCCAGCAGCCAAGGGGGGAGTGGATACAATGAGCAGTTCTTC.

As regards this clonotype: An end of the junction does not agree with germline; a read error may underlie this. The chain uses TRBV29-1 and TRBJ2-2; the match to TRBD2 covers 7 bases. The CDR3 is 11 amino acids. The germline V gene has CDR1 SQVTM and CDR2 ANQGSEA. CDR3: CSVAWSGELCF. In DNA form, the CDR3 reads TGCAGCGTTGCGTGGAGCGGGGAGCTGTGTTTT.

This clonotype was seen more than once but under ten times. The chain uses TRBV20-1 and TRBJ1-2; possibly TRBD1 for D (5 bases). The CDR3 sequence is 13 residues long. CDR1 DFQATT and CDR2 SNEGSKA come from the germline V gene (reference sequence). V lost 6 bases, J lost 6 bases, and 17 bases lay in between. CDR3 protein: CSATPGRSDGYTF. The CDR3 DNA reads as TGCAGTGCGACGCCGGGGCGGTCGGATGGCTACACCTTC.

A few counts support this clonotype. The V and J genes are TRBV11-1 and TRBJ2-2; D possibly uses TRBD1 or TRBD2 (5 bases each). Germline-derived CDR1 and CDR2 are SGHAT and FQDESV (reference sequence). The V end was cut by 7 bases, the J end by 3 bases, with 18 bases between. The CDR3 has 16 amino acids. In DNA, the CDR3 is TGTGCCAGCACCACGGGGCCTACGGGATACACCGGGGAGCTGTTTTTT. Translating it yields CASTTGPTGYTGELFF.

A few counts support this clonotype. J is TRBJ2-7 and V is TRBV4-1; 8 bases fit TRBD1. The length of the CDR3 is 17 residues. The V segment lost 0 bases and the J segment 4 bases; nucleotides outside the gene matches: 11. Germline V CDR1 and CDR2: MGHRA, YSYEKL. The CDR3 loop is CASSQDRGGQGSYEQYF. DNA of the CDR3: TGCGCCAGCAGCCAAGATCGGGGAGGACAGGGCAGTTACGAGCAGTACTTC.

This clonotype was seen a handful of times. This chain joins TRBV28 and TRBJ2-3; D remains unclear. From germline, CDR1 is MDHEN and CDR2 SYDVKM. The V and J ends lost 3 bases and 1 base respectively, with 8 bases between them. The CDR3 loop spans 14 amino acids. CDR3 amino acids: CASSFERRTDTQYF. Written as DNA, the CDR3 is TGTGCCAGCAGTTTTGAGAGACGCACAGATACGCAGTATTTT.

The chain employs TRBV12-3 or TRBV12-4 and TRBJ2-7; D is undetermined. V gave up 1 base and J gave up 5 bases, with 15 bases separating them. CDR3 length: 15 amino acids. CDR3 nucleotides: TGTGCCAGCAGTTTAGTGAGCGTGGCCCAAAACGAGCAGTACTTC. Residues: CASSLVSVAQNEQYF.

Only a few counts were recorded for this clonotype. The V gene is TRBV4-3, the J gene TRBJ2-1; 7 bases line up with TRBD2. The CDR3 is 16 amino acids. J was trimmed by 2 bases and V by 2 bases; bases with no gene match: 6. The germline gives CDR1 LGHNA, CDR2 YSLEER. CDR3 nucleotide sequence: TGCGCCAGCAGCCAATGGCTAGCGGAGACCTACAATGAGCAGTTCTTC. This sequence encodes CASSQWLAETYNEQFF.

This clonotype was seen only a few times. The rearrangement links TRBV6-2 or TRBV6-3 to TRBJ2-7; the D gene is possibly TRBD1 (6 bases). The V end lost 6 bases, the J end lost 3 bases, and 15 bases lay between the germline ends. The CDR3 spans 14 residues. Germline CDR1 MNHEY, CDR2 SVGEGT. The CDR3 protein is CASSQGTSYYEQYF. Written as DNA, the CDR3 is TGTGCCAGCAGCCAGGGGACCTCCTACTACGAGCAGTACTTC.

This clonotype showed up just a few times. The genes are TRBV5-6 and TRBJ2-2; TRBD2 matches at 10 bases. From germline, CDR1 is SGHDT and CDR2 YYEEEE. The CDR3 is made up of 19 amino acids. V dropped 0 bases and J dropped 4; count of bases not matched to a gene: 12. The CDR3 protein is CASSLVYVAGGPGTGELFF. The DNA of the CDR3 is TGTGCCAGCAGCTTGGTGTATGTAGCGGGGGGACCGGGCACCGGGGAGCTGTTTTTT.

Comment on this clonotype: This could be a read error, since a much larger clone is one nucleotide away. The chain combines TRBV4-2 with TRBJ1-1; the D is unclear. Germline CDR1 LGHNA, CDR2 YNFKEQ. This CDR3 contains 16 residues. Here the CDR3 DNA reads TGTGCCAGCAGCCAAGATAAGGGCAGAACGAACACTGGAGCTTTCTTT. This codes for CASSQDKGRTNTGAFF.

The CDR3 DNA reads as TGCGCCAGCAGCCGGGGTGTAGACAGGGACTATGGCTACACCTTC. This translates into CASSRGVDRDYGYTF. The V call is TRBV5-1, the J call TRBJ1-2; 7 bases fit TRBD1. Germline V gene lookup returns CDR1 SGHRS and CDR2 YFSETQ. CDR3 length: 15 amino acids. V shed 4 bases, J shed 3 bases, and the junction held 9 bases outside the gene matches. The full variable domain, completed using reference TRBV5-1 and TRBJ1-2, is KAGVTQTPRYLIKTRGQQVTLSCSPISGHRSVSWYQQTPGQGLQFLFEYFSETQRNKGNFPGRFSGRQFSNSRSEMNVSTLELGDSALYLCASSRGVDRDYGYTFGSGTRLTVV.

This clonotype has a count of ten or more. The rearrangement uses TRBV5-1 and TRBJ2-1; 8 bases map to TRBD2. CDR1 SGHRS and CDR2 YFSETQ come from the germline V gene. The CDR3 is 16 amino acids. The V gene end was trimmed by 0 bases and the J gene end by 3 bases; junction bases not matched to a gene: 5. In nucleotides, the CDR3 is TGCGCCAGCAGCTTGGGTGGCGGGGGGAACTACAATGAGCAGTTCTTC. As protein: CASSLGGGGNYNEQFF.

This clonotype was counted many times. V gene TRBV14 combines with J gene TRBJ2-1; 7 bases fit TRBD1. This CDR3 region has 15 residues. The J segment lost 6 bases and the V segment lost 1 base, leaving 6 bases of the junction unmatched. Germline V CDR1 and CDR2: SGHDN, FVKESK. The CDR3 reads CASSQGQGGRNEQFF. The CDR3 nucleotides are TGTGCCAGCAGCCAAGGGCAAGGGGGCCGCAATGAGCAGTTCTTC.

In its sample, this clonotype was seen a few times. The rearrangement joins TRBV25-1 to TRBJ2-1; possibly TRBD1 for D (5 bases). Germline lookup yields CDR1 MGHDK and CDR2 SYGVNS. V lost 1 base and J 2 bases, leaving 12 bases between the germline ends. This CDR3 region has 16 residues. The DNA of the CDR3 is TGTGCCAGCAGTGAATTAGTCAGGGCCCCCTACAATGAGCAGTTCTTC. Translating it yields CASSELVRAPYNEQFF.

CDR3 sequence: CASSPAVGANTEAFF. The CDR3 bases are TGTGCCAGCAGCCCGGCGGTGGGGGCCAACACTGAAGCTTTCTTT. The chain combines TRBV7-9 with TRBJ1-1; perhaps TRBD1 as D (6 bases). The CDR3 contains 15 residues. Germline assignment: CDR1 SEHNR and CDR2 FQNEAQ (reference sequence). V shed 5 bases and J shed 2 bases, with 15 bases lying between them. Drawing the rest from reference TRBV7-9 and TRBJ1-1, the complete variable domain is DTGVSQNPRHKITKRGQNVTFRCDPISEHNRLYWYRQTLGQGPEFLTYFQNEAQLEKSRLLSDRFSAERPKGSFSTLEIQRTEQGDSAMYLCASSPAVGANTEAFFGQGTRLTVV.

Ten or more counts support this clonotype. The chain is built from TRBV7-6 and TRBJ2-1, with 10 bases lining up with TRBD1. CDR3 length: 16 amino acids. V lost 5 bases to trimming and J lost 2 bases; unmatched junction nucleotides: 6. CDR1 is SGHVS and CDR2 is FNYEAQ in the germline V gene. The CDR3 region has the DNA TGTGCCAGCAGCCCGGGACAGGGGTTTGCCTACAATGAGCAGTTCTTC. It is translated as CASSPGQGFAYNEQFF.

The chain uses TRBV20-1 and TRBJ2-5, with 7 bases aligning to TRBD2. Germline CDR1 is DFQATT and CDR2 is SNEGSKA (reference sequence). Losses at the gene ends were 8 bases for V and 2 bases for J; bases not matched to a gene: 5. This CDR3 comprises 12 residues. The CDR3 DNA follows: TGCAGTCCCGGGACTATTCAAGAGACCCAGTACTTC. Protein product: CSPGTIQETQYF.

CDR3 sequence (DNA): TGCGCCAGCAGCTACGACAACTCTGGAAACACCATATATTTT. It encodes CASSYDNSGNTIYF. The chain combines TRBV5-1 with TRBJ1-3; no clear D. Per germline, CDR1 SGHRS and CDR2 YFSETQ. The CDR3 length is 14 residues. Trimming removed 3 bases at V and 0 bases at J, with 7 bases between.